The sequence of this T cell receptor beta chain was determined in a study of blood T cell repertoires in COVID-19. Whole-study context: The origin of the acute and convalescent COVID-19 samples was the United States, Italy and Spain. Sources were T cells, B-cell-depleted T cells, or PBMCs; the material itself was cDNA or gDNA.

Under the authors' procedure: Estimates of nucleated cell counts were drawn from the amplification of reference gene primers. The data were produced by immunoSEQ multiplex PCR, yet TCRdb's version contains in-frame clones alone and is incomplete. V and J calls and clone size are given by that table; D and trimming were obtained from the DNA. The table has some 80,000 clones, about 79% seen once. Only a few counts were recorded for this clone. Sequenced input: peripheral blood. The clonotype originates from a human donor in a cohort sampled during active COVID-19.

This chain's CDR3 is CASSYLPAGGYTF. The CDR3 DNA reads TGTGCCAGCAGTTATTTGCCAGCCGGGGGCTACACCTTC. The V gene is TRBV6-2 or TRBV6-3, the J gene TRBJ1-2, with D hard to call. This CDR3 has 13 amino acids. V lost 3 bases to trimming and J lost 8 bases, with 13 bases between them. CDR1 is MNHEY, CDR2 SVGEGT, per germline.